This TCR beta chain was retrieved from a study of blood T cells in healthy people across ages. With a J-beta primer mix and a sample-barcoded 5' primer, a second PCR ran about 7 to 11 cycles. From the 5' RACE reads, TCRdb called clonotypes with MiXCR, one entry per CDR3 protein. Seen here are some 1,500,000 distinct CDR3 sequences, 40% to 45% observed once, and the top ten hold about 4%. Per germline, CDR1 SEHNR and CDR2 FQNEAQ (reference sequence). This CDR3 comprises 15 residues. V dropped 0 bases and J dropped 5 bases, with 14 bases sitting between them. The receptor was isolated from a woman aged 18 to 35 in good health. The chain uses TRBV7-9 and TRBJ2-7; TRBD1 is a possible D gene (5 bases). Specimen: blood. The CDR3 nucleotides read TGTGCCAGCAGCTTAGCGGCGAGGTCAGGGAACGAGCAGTACTTC. Residues: CASSLAARSGNEQYF.